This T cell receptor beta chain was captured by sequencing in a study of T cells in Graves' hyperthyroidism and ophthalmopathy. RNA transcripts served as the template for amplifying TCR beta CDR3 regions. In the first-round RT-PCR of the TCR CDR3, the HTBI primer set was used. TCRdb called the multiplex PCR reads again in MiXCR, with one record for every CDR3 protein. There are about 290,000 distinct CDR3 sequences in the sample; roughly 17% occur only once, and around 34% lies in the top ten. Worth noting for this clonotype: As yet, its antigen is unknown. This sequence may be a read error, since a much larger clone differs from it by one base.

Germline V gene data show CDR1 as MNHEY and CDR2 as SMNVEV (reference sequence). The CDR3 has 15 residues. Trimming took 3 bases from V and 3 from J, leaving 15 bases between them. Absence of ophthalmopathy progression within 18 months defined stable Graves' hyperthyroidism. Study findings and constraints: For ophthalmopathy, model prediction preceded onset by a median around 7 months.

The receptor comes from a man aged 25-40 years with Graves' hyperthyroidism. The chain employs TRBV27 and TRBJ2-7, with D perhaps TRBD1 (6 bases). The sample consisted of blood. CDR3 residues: CASSFKGGAFYEQYF. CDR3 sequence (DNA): TGTGCCAGCAGTTTTAAAGGGGGAGCCTTCTACGAGCAGTACTTC.